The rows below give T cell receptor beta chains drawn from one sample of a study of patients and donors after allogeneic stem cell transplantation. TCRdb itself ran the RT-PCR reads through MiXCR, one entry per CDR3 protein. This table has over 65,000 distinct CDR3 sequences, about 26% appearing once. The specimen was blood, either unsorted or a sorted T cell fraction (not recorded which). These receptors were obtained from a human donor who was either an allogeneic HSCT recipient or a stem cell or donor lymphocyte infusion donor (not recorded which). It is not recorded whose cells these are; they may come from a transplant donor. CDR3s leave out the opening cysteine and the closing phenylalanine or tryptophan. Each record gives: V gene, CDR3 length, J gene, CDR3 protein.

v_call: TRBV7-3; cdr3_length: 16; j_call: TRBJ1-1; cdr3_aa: ASSLWGVSKLVNTEAF
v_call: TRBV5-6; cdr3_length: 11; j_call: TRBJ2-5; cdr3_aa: ASRPGGRETQY
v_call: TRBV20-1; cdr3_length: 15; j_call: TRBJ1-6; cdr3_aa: SAREGARSSYNSPLH
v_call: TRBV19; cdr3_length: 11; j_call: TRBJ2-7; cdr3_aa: ASRQGASYEQY
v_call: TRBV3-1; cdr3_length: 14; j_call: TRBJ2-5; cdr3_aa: ASSQPLAVYQETQY
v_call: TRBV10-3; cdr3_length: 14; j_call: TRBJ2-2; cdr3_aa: ATYSPTSGRAGELF
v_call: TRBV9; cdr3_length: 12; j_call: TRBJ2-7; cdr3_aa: ASSGQGDAYEQY
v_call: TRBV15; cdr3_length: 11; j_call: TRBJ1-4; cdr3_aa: ATSSRWGEKLF
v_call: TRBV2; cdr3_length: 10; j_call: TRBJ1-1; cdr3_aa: ASSVWDTEAF
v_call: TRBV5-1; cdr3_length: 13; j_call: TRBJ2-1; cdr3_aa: ASSLGPQGLSEQF
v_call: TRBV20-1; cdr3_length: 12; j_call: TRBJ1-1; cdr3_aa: SARVDRGGTEAF
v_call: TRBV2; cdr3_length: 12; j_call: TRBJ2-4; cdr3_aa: ASSEARQENIQY
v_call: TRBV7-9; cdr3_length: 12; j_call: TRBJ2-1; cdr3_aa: ASSLWAQWDEQF
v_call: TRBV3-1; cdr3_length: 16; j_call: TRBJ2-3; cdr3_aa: ASSATSGPWGSTDTQY
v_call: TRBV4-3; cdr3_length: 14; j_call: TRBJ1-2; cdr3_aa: ASSQEVVRGSYGYT
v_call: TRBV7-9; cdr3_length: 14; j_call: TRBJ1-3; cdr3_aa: ASRGWDSPSGNTIY
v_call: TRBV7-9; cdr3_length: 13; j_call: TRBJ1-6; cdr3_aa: ASSSDRVRNSPLH
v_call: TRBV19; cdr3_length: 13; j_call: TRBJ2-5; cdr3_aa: ASSTPGRGVETQY
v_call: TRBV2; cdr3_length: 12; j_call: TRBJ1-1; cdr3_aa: ASSVRELNTEAF
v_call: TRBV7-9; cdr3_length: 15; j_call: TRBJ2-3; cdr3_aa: ASSDRLAGGCTDTQY
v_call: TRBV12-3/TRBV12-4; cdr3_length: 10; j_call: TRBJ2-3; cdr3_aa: ASSLYGDTQY
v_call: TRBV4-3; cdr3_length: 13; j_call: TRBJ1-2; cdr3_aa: ASSQDKGIAYGYT
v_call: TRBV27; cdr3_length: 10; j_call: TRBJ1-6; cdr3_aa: ASSSRVSPLH
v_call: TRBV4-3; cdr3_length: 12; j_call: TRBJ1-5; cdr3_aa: ASSQDTGYQPQH
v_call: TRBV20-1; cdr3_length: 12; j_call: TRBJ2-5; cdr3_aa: SARASTGRETQY
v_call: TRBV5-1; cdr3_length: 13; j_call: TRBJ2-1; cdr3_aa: ASSLFFPKGNEQF